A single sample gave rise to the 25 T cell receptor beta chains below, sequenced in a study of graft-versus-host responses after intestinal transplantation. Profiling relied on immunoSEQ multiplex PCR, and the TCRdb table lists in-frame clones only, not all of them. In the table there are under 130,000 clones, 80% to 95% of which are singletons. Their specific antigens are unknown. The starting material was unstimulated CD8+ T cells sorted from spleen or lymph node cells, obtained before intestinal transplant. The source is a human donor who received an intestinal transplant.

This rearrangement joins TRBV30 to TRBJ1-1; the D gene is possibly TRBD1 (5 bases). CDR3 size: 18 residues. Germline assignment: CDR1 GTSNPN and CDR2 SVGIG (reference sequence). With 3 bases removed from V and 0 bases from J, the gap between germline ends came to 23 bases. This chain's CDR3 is CAWRRWTPLWELNTEAFF. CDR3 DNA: TGTGCCTGGAGGCGCTGGACACCCCTTTGGGAACTGAACACTGAAGCTTTCTTT. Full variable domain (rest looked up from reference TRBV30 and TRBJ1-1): SQTIHQWPATLVQPVGSPLSLECTVEGTSNPNLYWYRQAAGRGLQLLFYSVGIGQISSEVPQNLSASRPQDRQFILSSKKLLLSDSGFYLCAWRRWTPLWELNTEAFFGQGTRLTVV.

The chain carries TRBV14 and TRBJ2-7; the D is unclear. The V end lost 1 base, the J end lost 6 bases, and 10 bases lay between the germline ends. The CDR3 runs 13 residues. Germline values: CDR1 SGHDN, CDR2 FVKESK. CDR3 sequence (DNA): TGTGCCAGCAGCCAAGTCCCTTGGATCGAGCAGTACTTC. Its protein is CASSQVPWIEQYF.

The CDR3 DNA sequence: TGTGCCAGCAGTGCCCCATCGCAAGGAGGGGGGAGGACTGAAGCTTTCTTT. As protein: CASSAPSQGGGRTEAFF. V usage is TRBV6-1 and J usage is TRBJ1-1; tentative D call: TRBD1 (6 bases). The ends were cut back, 4 bases at V and 5 bases at J, with 23 bases in the middle. Germline loops: CDR1 MNHNS, CDR2 SASEGT. CDR3 length: 17 residues.

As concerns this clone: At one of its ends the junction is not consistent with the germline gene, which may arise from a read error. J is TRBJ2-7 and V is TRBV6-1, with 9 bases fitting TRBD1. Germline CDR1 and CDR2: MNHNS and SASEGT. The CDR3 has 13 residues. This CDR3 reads CASSDVNRGPSVF. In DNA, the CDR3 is TGTGCCAGCAGTGATGTTAACAGGGGGCCTTCAGTATTC.

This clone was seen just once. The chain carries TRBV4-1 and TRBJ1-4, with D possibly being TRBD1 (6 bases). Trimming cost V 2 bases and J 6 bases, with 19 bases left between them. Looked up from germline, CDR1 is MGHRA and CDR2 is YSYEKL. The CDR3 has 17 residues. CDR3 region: CASSQRAMGGIYEKLFF. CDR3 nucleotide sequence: TGCGCCAGCAGCCAAAGGGCCATGGGGGGCATTTATGAAAAACTGTTTTTT.

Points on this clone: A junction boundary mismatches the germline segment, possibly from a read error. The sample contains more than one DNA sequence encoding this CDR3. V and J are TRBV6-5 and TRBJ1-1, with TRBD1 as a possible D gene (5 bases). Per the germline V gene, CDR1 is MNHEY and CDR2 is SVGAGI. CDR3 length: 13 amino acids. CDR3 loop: CASRQALNTEAFF. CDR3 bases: TGTGCCAGCAGACAGGCCCTGAACACTGAAGCTTTCTTC.

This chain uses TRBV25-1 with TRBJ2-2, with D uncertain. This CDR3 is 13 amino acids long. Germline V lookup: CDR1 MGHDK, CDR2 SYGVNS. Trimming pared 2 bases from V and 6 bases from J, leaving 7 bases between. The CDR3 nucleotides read TGTGCCAGCAGTGAACAGGTGGCCGGGGAGCTGTTTTTT. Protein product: CASSEQVAGELFF.

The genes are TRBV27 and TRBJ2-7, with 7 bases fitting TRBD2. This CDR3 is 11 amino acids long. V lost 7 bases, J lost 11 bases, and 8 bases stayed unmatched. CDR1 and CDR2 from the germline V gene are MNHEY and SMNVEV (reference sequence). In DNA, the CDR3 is TGTGCCAGCAAATGGGAGGGTAGGGAGTACTTC. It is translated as CASKWEGREYF.

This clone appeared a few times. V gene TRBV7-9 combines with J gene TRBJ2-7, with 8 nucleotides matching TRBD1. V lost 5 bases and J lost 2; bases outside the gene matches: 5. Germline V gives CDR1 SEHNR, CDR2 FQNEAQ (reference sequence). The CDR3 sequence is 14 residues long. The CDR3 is CASSLGTGAYEQYF. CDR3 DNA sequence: TGTGCCAGCAGCCTGGGGACAGGTGCCTACGAGCAGTACTTC.

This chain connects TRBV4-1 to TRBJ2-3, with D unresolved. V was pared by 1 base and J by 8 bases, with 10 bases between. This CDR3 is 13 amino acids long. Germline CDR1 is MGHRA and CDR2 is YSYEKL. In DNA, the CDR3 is TGCGCCAGCAGCCAAGCTAGTCCAGGTACGCAGTATTTT. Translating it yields CASSQASPGTQYF.

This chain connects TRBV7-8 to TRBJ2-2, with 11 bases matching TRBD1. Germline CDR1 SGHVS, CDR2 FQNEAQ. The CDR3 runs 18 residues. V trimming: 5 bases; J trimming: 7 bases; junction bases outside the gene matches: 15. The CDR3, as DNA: TGTGCCAGCAGCCCAGAACTGGACAGGGGGCTTTTTGGCGGGGAGCTGTTTTTT. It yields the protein CASSPELDRGLFGGELFF.

CDR3 DNA sequence: TGTGCCAGCAGTCTCAAGGGTTCCTACAATGAGCAGTTCTTC. Translating it yields CASSLKGSYNEQFF. The V call is TRBV27, the J call TRBJ2-1; no clear D. With 5 bases removed from V and 1 base from J, the gap between germline ends came to 9 bases. The CDR3 contains 14 residues. Germline-derived CDR1 and CDR2 are MNHEY and SMNVEV (reference sequence).

The CDR3 DNA follows: TGTGCCATCAGTGACGGGGAGGCCAGGGGCACTGAAGCTTTCTTT. Protein product: CAISDGEARGTEAFF. This chain connects TRBV10-3 to TRBJ1-1; possible D gene TRBD1, 6 bases. The length of the CDR3 is 15 residues. The V and J ends lost 3 bases and 4 bases respectively, with 15 bases between them. Germline loops: CDR1 ENHRY, CDR2 SYGVKD.

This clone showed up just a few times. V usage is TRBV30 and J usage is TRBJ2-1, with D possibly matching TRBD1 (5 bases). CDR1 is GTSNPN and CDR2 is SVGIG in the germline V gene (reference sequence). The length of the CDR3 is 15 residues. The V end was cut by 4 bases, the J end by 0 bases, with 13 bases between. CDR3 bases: TGTGCCTGGATAAGACAGCGCTTCTCCTACAATGAGCAGTTCTTC. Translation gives CAWIRQRFSYNEQFF.

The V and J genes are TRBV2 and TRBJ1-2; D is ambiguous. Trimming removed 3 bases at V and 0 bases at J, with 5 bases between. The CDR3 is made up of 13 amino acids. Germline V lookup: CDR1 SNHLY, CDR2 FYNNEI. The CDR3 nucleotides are TGTGCCAGCAGTGAGGCAACTAACTATGGCTACACCTTC. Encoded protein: CASSEATNYGYTF.

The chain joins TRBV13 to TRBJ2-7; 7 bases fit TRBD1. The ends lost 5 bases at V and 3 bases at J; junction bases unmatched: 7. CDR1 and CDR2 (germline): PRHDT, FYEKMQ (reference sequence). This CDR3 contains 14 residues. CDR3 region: CASSEIGQDYEQYF. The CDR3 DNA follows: TGTGCCAGCAGCGAAATCGGACAGGACTACGAGCAGTACTTC.

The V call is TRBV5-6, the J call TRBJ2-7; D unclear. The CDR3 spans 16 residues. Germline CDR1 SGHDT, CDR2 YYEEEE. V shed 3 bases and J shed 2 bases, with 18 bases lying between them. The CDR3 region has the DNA TGTGCCAGCAGCTCATTTATCGAGACTGATACCTACGAGCAGTACTTC. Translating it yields CASSSFIETDTYEQYF. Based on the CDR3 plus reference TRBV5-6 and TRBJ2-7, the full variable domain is DAGVTQSPTHLIKTRGQQVTLRCSPKSGHDTVSWYQQALGQGPQFIFQYYEEEERQRGNFPDRFSGHQFPNYSSELNVNALLLGDSALYLCASSSFIETDTYEQYFGPGTRLTVT.

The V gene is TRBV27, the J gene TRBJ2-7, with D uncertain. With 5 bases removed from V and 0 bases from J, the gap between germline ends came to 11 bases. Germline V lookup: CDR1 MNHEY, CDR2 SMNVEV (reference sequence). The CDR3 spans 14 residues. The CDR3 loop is CASSPQDRSYEQYF. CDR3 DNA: TGTGCCAGCAGTCCCCAGGATCGCTCCTACGAGCAGTACTTC.

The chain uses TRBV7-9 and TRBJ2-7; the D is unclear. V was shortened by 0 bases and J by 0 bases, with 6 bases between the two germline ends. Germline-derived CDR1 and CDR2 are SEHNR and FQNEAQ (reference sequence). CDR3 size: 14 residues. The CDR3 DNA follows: TGTGCCAGCAGCTTAGCTGGAAACTCCTACGAGCAGTACTTC. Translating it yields CASSLAGNSYEQYF.

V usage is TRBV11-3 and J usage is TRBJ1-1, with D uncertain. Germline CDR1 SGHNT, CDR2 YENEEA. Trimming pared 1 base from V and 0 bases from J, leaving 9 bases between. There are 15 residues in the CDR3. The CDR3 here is CASSLGGSLNTEAFF. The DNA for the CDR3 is TGTGCCAGCAGCTTAGGAGGTTCGCTGAACACTGAAGCTTTCTTT.

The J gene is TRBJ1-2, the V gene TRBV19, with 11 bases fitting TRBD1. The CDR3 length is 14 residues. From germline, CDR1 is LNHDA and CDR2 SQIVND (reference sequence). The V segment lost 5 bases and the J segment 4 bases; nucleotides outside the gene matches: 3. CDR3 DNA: TGTGCCAGTAGTCCCGGGACAGGGGGCTATGGCTACACCTTC. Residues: CASSPGTGGYGYTF. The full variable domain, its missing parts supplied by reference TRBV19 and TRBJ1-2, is DGGITQSPKYLFRKEGQNVTLSCEQNLNHDAMYWYRQDPGQGLRLIYYSQIVNDFQKGDIAEGYSVSREKKESFPLTVTSAQKNPTAFYLCASSPGTGGYGYTFGSGTRLTVV.

As DNA, the CDR3 is TGTGCCAGCAGCTGGAACGTGGACAGGACCTACGAGCAGTACTTC. Translating it yields CASSWNVDRTYEQYF. The rearrangement uses TRBV7-8 and TRBJ2-7; 7 positions match TRBD1. Germline V gene lookup returns CDR1 SGHVS and CDR2 FQNEAQ. The CDR3 length is 15 residues. V shed 4 bases, J shed 2 bases, and the junction held 8 bases outside the gene matches.

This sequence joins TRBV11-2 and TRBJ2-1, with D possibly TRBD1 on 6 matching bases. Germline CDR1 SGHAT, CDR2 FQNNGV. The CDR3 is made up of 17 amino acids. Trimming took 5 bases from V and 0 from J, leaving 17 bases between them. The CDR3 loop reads CASSRRAGDPSYNEQFF. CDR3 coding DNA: TGTGCCAGCAGCCGGCGCGCAGGGGACCCCTCCTACAATGAGCAGTTCTTC.

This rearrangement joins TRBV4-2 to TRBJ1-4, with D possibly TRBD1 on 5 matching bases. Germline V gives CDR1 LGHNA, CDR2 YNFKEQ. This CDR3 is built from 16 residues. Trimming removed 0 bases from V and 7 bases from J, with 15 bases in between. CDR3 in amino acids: CASSQDLHTGGEKLFF. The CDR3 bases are TGTGCCAGCAGCCAAGATTTGCACACTGGGGGTGAAAAACTGTTTTTT.

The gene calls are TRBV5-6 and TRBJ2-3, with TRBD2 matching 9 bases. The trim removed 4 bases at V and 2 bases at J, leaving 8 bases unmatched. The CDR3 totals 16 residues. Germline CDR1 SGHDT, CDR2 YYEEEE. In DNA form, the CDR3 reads TGTGCCAGCAGCGCTGGACTAGCGACCCTCACAGATACGCAGTATTTT. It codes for CASSAGLATLTDTQYF.